A single sample is the source of the 27 T cell receptor beta chains below, sequenced in a study of shared clonotypes between healthy human individuals (dated by TCRdb to 2020 to 2021). Library method: the immunoSEQ multiplex PCR assay. In TCRdb, the immuneACCESS table is reduced to in-frame sequences with V and J assigned. These tables do not hold every clone; where another copy was compared, an unresolved V gene accounts for under half, and the others remain unexplained. This sample has about 1.1 million clones in its table, and 60% to 85% of those were observed once. The leading ten clones occupy roughly 0.82% of the sample. Input material: memory CD4+ T cells from PBMCs. In light of the paper, this sample's cell subset or site label describes: CD45RA-negative fraction. These receptors all come from a man younger than 30 in good health. Some clones in this sample may be carry-over from other donors' samples.

The chain has TRBV28 and TRBJ2-7; a possible D gene is TRBD1 (5 bases). CDR3 length equals 15 residues. Per the germline V gene, CDR1 is MDHEN and CDR2 is SYDVKM. Trimming removed 6 bases from V and 4 bases from J, with 19 bases in between. CDR3 in DNA: TGTGCCAGCAGCAAGTACGGAACCGACAGATACGAGCAGTACTTC. Translating gives CASSKYGTDRYEQYF.

V usage is TRBV15 and J usage is TRBJ2-7; D unclear. The germline V gene encodes CDR1 LNHNV and CDR2 YYDKDF (reference sequence). Trimming left V 0 bases short and J 4 bases short, with 7 bases between. The CDR3 contains 13 residues. The CDR3 region is CATSREYSYEQYF. The CDR3 nucleotides read TGTGCCACCAGCAGAGAATACTCGTACGAGCAGTACTTC. Complete variable domain (other parts from reference TRBV15 and TRBJ2-7): DAMVIQNPRYQVTQFGKPVTLSCSQTLNHNVMYWYQQKSSQAPKLLFHYYDKDFNNEADTPDNFQSRRPNTSFCFLDIRSPGLGDTAMYLCATSREYSYEQYFGPGTRLTVT.

Comments on this clone: The same CDR3 can be traced to other DNA sequences in this sample. The rearrangement joins TRBV28 to TRBJ1-2, with TRBD1 as a possible D gene (5 bases). Germline V CDR1 and CDR2: MDHEN, SYDVKM. This CDR3 spans 13 amino acids. With 1 base removed from V and 4 bases from J, the gap between germline ends came to 7 bases. Written as DNA, the CDR3 is TGTGCCAGCAGTTTATCCAGGGTCTATGGCTACACCTTC. Translated, it gives CASSLSRVYGYTF.

This clone was counted a single time. Other DNA sequences within the sample encode an identical CDR3. CDR3 sequence reads: CASSQQGAYGYTF. Written as DNA, the CDR3 is TGTGCCAGCAGCCAACAGGGGGCTTATGGCTACACCTTC. The chain is built from TRBV4-2 and TRBJ1-2, with TRBD1 matching over 8 bases. The CDR3 covers 13 residues. The V segment lost 2 bases and the J segment 5 bases; nucleotides outside the gene matches: 1. Per germline, CDR1 LGHNA and CDR2 YNFKEQ.

This clone was detected only once. The gene calls are TRBV11-2 and TRBJ2-4, with 9 bases matching TRBD2. There are 16 residues in the CDR3. The V segment lost 1 base and the J segment 6 bases; nucleotides outside the gene matches: 7. Looked up from germline, CDR1 is SGHAT and CDR2 is FQNNGV. CDR3 DNA sequence: TGTGCCAGCAGCTTAGCGGGGCGGGAGGGCCGAAACATTCAGTACTTC. This codes for CASSLAGREGRNIQYF.

V is TRBV28 and J is TRBJ2-4, with D perhaps given as TRBD1 or TRBD2 (5 bases each). V was cut by 3 bases and J by 1 base, with 13 bases left in between. The germline CDR1 and CDR2 sequences are MDHEN and SYDVKM. The CDR3 has 16 amino acids. This chain's CDR3 is CASSLQGTTAKNIQYF. For the CDR3, the DNA is TGTGCCAGCAGTTTGCAAGGGACCACCGCCAAAAACATTCAGTACTTC.

For this clone: This likely reflects a read error, since a far larger clone is one base away. The V call is TRBV7-8, the J call TRBJ2-7; D possibly uses TRBD1 or TRBD2 (5 bases each). The CDR3 runs to 12 residues. CDR1 is SGHVS and CDR2 is FQNEAQ in the germline V gene. The CDR3 protein is CASSPHGDEQHF. Here the CDR3 DNA reads TGTGCCAGCAGCCCCCATGGGGACGAGCAGCACTTC.

This rearrangement joins TRBV10-3 to TRBJ1-4; 10 bases align to TRBD1. J gave up 0 bases and V 4 bases, and 5 bases lay outside the gene matches. This CDR3 comprises 17 residues. CDR1 and CDR2 (germline): ENHRY, SYGVKD. The CDR3 here is CAISGGTGDATNEKLFF. CDR3 nucleotide sequence: TGTGCCATCAGTGGGGGGACAGGGGATGCAACTAATGAAAAACTGTTTTTT.

This chain uses TRBV4-3 with TRBJ1-2; 8 nucleotides align to TRBD1. Germline lookup yields CDR1 LGHNA and CDR2 YSLEER. The CDR3 consists of 13 residues. After removal of 6 bases from V and 8 bases from J, the junction contained 8 bases not matched to a gene. The CDR3 nucleotides are TGCGCCAGCAGTTACGGACAGGGACGAGGCTACACCTTC. Its translation: CASSYGQGRGYTF.

The rearrangement joins TRBV9 to TRBJ1-2; TRBD1 might be the D (5 bases). CDR1 is SGDLS and CDR2 is YYNGEE in the germline V gene. The CDR3 loop spans 15 amino acids. Between the trimmed V and J ends, which lost 0 bases and 0 bases, there was a span of 9 bases. This chain's CDR3 is CASSVGGVANYGYTF. The CDR3 region has the DNA TGTGCCAGCAGCGTAGGGGGGGTGGCTAACTATGGCTACACCTTC. Drawing the rest from reference TRBV9 and TRBJ1-2, the complete variable domain is DSGVTQTPKHLITATGQRVTLRCSPRSGDLSVYWYQQSLDQGLQFLIQYYNGEERAKGNILERFSAQQFPDLHSELNLSSLELGDSALYFCASSVGGVANYGYTFGSGTRLTVV.

This chain connects TRBV2 to TRBJ2-1; D remains unclear. The CDR3 has 14 amino acids. Germline V gene sequence: CDR1 SNHLY, CDR2 FYNNEI. Trimming shortened V by 7 bases and J by 0 bases, and 10 bases separated the two germline ends. CDR3 amino acids: CASTEMISYNEQFF. The CDR3 DNA reads TGTGCCAGCACAGAGATGATCTCCTACAATGAGCAGTTCTTC.

The rearrangement uses TRBV11-3 and TRBJ1-1, with no clear D. Trimming left V 5 bases short and J 1 base short, with 8 bases between. Germline values: CDR1 SGHNT, CDR2 YENEEA. The CDR3 has 13 amino acids. The CDR3 loop is CASSAGPNTEAFF. CDR3 DNA: TGTGCCAGCAGCGCCGGACCGAACACTGAAGCTTTCTTT.

This clone was seen once. The V gene is TRBV6-1, the J gene TRBJ2-7, with D possibly TRBD2 on 6 matching bases. The CDR3 loop spans 15 amino acids. Germline loops: CDR1 MNHNS, CDR2 SASEGT. V was clipped by 6 bases and J by 3 bases, with 18 bases between them. CDR3 in amino acids: CASRDRWDSGYEQYF. The CDR3, as DNA: TGTGCCAGCAGGGATCGGTGGGACTCGGGCTACGAGCAGTACTTC.

The J gene is TRBJ2-3, the V gene TRBV7-2; D gene uncertain. Germline CDR1 and CDR2: SGHTA and FQGNSA. Trimming cost V 2 bases and J 5 bases, with 5 bases left between them. The CDR3 is 12 residues long. The CDR3 DNA is TGTGCCAGCAGCTTAAACAGAGATACGCAGTATTTT. This codes for CASSLNRDTQYF. The whole variable domain, filled in from reference TRBV7-2 and TRBJ2-3, reads GAGVSQSPSNKVTEKGKDVELRCDPISGHTALYWYRQSLGQGLEFLIYFQGNSAPDKSGLPSDRFSAERTGGSVSTLTIQRTQQEDSAVYLCASSLNRDTQYFGPGTRLTVL.

V is TRBV5-1 and J is TRBJ2-2; TRBD2 matches 11 bases. In germline, CDR1 is SGHRS, CDR2 YFSETQ. Unmatched junction bases numbered 2, after V lost 2 bases and J lost 5 bases. The CDR3 consists of 15 residues. The CDR3 coding sequence is TGCGCCAGCAGCTTACTAGCGGGAGAAACCGGGGAGCTGTTTTTT. Amino acids: CASSLLAGETGELFF.

V is TRBV27 and J is TRBJ2-1; TRBD2 matches at 11 bases. J lost 6 bases, V lost 6 bases, and 1 base had no gene match. The germline V gene has CDR1 MNHEY and CDR2 SMNVEV (reference sequence). CDR3 length: 13 amino acids. The CDR3 here is CASSTSGSNEQFF. The CDR3 DNA sequence: TGTGCCAGCAGCACTAGCGGGAGCAATGAGCAGTTCTTC.

This clone was seen a few times. The chain joins TRBV27 to TRBJ2-2, with a possible D match to TRBD2 (5 bases). Germline loops: CDR1 MNHEY, CDR2 SMNVEV (reference sequence). V lost 2 bases and J 6 bases, leaving 13 bases between the germline ends. This CDR3 contains 15 residues. The CDR3 loop is CASSLKASNPGELFF. CDR3 DNA: TGTGCCAGCAGTTTAAAGGCTAGCAATCCCGGGGAGCTGTTTTTT.

The gene calls are TRBV5-1 and TRBJ2-2; 11 positions agree with TRBD2. V shed 1 base and J 6 bases; nucleotides not matched to a gene: 2. CDR1 and CDR2 (germline): SGHRS, YFSETQ. The CDR3 length is 15 residues. CDR3 in amino acids: CASSLTSGSAGELFF. The DNA for the CDR3 is TGCGCCAGCAGCTTGACTAGCGGGAGCGCCGGGGAGCTGTTTTTT.

The chain uses TRBV9 and TRBJ2-2, with D perhaps being TRBD1 or TRBD2 (5 bases each). CDR3 length: 18 residues. The germline CDR1 and CDR2 sequences are SGDLS and YYNGEE. V was trimmed by 2 bases and J by 2 bases, leaving 19 bases between them. The CDR3, as DNA: TGTGCCAGCAGCGTCCGCCTAAGGGGACCACGAAACACCGGGGAGCTGTTTTTT. Translated: CASSVRLRGPRNTGELFF.

This chain links TRBV7-2 with TRBJ1-3, with a tentative D call TRBD1 (6 bases). Germline loops: CDR1 SGHTA, CDR2 FQGNSA. V lost 7 bases to trimming and J lost 2 bases, with 12 bases between them. The CDR3 runs to 14 residues. The CDR3 region is CASILTGPGNTIYF. The CDR3 coding sequence is TGTGCCAGCATTTTAACAGGGCCTGGAAACACCATATATTTT.

Remarks on this clone: Possible read error: a much larger clone is one base away. The identical CDR3 is also encoded by other nucleotide sequences in the sample. The chain links TRBV28 to TRBJ1-4, with TRBD1 as a possible D gene (5 bases). The CDR3 sequence is 15 residues long. CDR1 is MDHEN, CDR2 SYDVKM, per germline. V shed 2 bases and J shed 0 bases, with 7 bases lying between them. The CDR3 spells CASSLGGATNEKLFF. The CDR3 DNA reads as TGTGCCAGCAGTTTAGGGGGTGCAACTAATGAAAAACTGTTTTTT.

The chain couples TRBV5-1 to TRBJ2-5, with 9 bases fitting TRBD1. In germline, CDR1 is SGHRS, CDR2 YFSETQ. The CDR3 is 16 residues long. J was trimmed by 4 bases and V by 2 bases; bases with no gene match: 9. The CDR3 nucleotides are TGCGCCAGCAGCTTACAGGGGGCGGAATATCCAGAGACCCAGTACTTC. Residues: CASSLQGAEYPETQYF.

The genes are TRBV2 and TRBJ1-1; D is unclear. Germline V gene sequence: CDR1 SNHLY, CDR2 FYNNEI. CDR3 size: 13 residues. Trimming removed 7 bases from V and 3 bases from J, with 12 bases in between. The CDR3 sequence: CASTPEGYTEAFF. The CDR3 bases are TGTGCCAGCACACCAGAAGGGTACACTGAAGCTTTCTTT.

The chain carries TRBV28 and TRBJ1-2; TRBD1 matches 7 bases. The CDR3 has 14 residues. J was trimmed by 9 bases and V by 3 bases; bases with no gene match: 10. From germline, CDR1 is MDHEN and CDR2 SYDVKM. This chain's CDR3 is CASSLRQDRASYTF. CDR3 nucleotides: TGTGCCAGCAGTTTGCGCCAAGACAGGGCGAGCTACACCTTC.

The chain uses TRBV25-1 and TRBJ2-1; 8 nucleotides agree with TRBD1. The germline gives CDR1 MGHDK, CDR2 SYGVNS. CDR3 length equals 16 residues. Germline trimming cut 7 bases from V and 1 base from J; bases unmatched to any gene: 9. The CDR3 DNA reads TGTGCCAGCACCTCGGACAGGGCTGATTCCTACAATGAGCAGTTCTTC. It specifies CASTSDRADSYNEQFF. Complete variable domain (other parts from reference TRBV25-1 and TRBJ2-1): EADIYQTPRYLVIGTGKKITLECSQTMGHDKMYWYQQDPGMELHLIHYSYGVNSTEKGDLSSESTVSRIRTEHFPLTLESARPSHTSQYLCASTSDRADSYNEQFFGPGTRLTVL.

This clone has only one observation. The chain uses TRBV19 and TRBJ1-2; possibly TRBD1 for D (5 bases). There are 14 residues in the CDR3. V shed 3 bases and J shed 6 bases, with 14 bases lying between them. Germline V lookup: CDR1 LNHDA, CDR2 SQIVND (reference sequence). CDR3 in amino acids: CASSISREGNGYTF. The CDR3 region has the DNA TGTGCCAGTAGTATTTCTAGGGAGGGGAATGGCTACACCTTC.

The rearrangement links TRBV18 to TRBJ2-7; a weak D match, TRBD1 (6 bases). Trimming left V 5 bases short and J 7 bases short, with 21 bases between. The V gene's germline CDR1 is KGHSH and CDR2 LQKENI. The CDR3 consists of 15 residues. CDR3 nucleotides: TGTGCCAGCTCAGCCTCGACAGGAGGCCTTAGGGAGCAGTACTTC. It encodes CASSASTGGLREQYF.